These 30 T cell receptor beta chains were all obtained from the same sample, sequenced in a study of shared clonotypes between healthy human individuals. Sequencing was performed with immunoSEQ multiplex PCR; in TCRdb, only in-frame clones are kept and a portion is missing. The data show about 2.3 million clones, with under 95% seen just once and about 0.41% held by the top ten. Sequencing was performed on naive CD4+ T cells from PBMCs. Subset meaning: CD45RA+ positively selected. The receptors come from a man younger than 35 in good health. Some clones in this sample may be carry-over from other donors' samples.

This chain connects TRBV19 to TRBJ2-3, with D tentatively TRBD1 (5 bases). Trimming cost V 4 bases and J 4 bases, with 12 bases left between them. The V gene's germline CDR1 is LNHDA and CDR2 SQIVND (reference sequence). There are 14 residues in the CDR3. CDR3 protein: CASSTTVSADTQYF. The CDR3 DNA reads TGTGCCAGTAGTACGACAGTCTCGGCAGATACGCAGTATTTT.

The gene calls are TRBV6-1 and TRBJ1-5, with TRBD1 matching over 11 bases. This CDR3 has 15 residues. V was pared by 6 bases and J by 6 bases, with 7 bases of the junction left unmatched. CDR1 MNHNS and CDR2 SASEGT come from the germline V gene. The CDR3 here is CASRAGQGAGQPQHF. CDR3 in DNA: TGTGCCAGCAGAGCCGGACAGGGGGCTGGTCAGCCCCAGCATTTT.

This clone was seen a single time. The chain recombines TRBV7-2 with TRBJ2-4; 9 positions match TRBD2. V gave up 4 bases and J gave up 0 bases; unmatched junction bases: 7. Germline loops: CDR1 SGHTA, CDR2 FQGNSA. The CDR3 contains 17 residues. The CDR3 spells CASSSLAGPLAKNIQYF. The CDR3 DNA reads TGTGCCAGCAGCTCCCTAGCGGGACCTCTAGCCAAAAACATTCAGTACTTC.

Comment on this clone: Other DNA sequences within the sample encode an identical CDR3. V gene TRBV7-2 combines with J gene TRBJ2-1, with D hard to call. The CDR3 has 14 residues. Looked up from germline, CDR1 is SGHTA and CDR2 is FQGNSA. Deletions cut 3 bases from V and 0 bases from J, with 6 bases between. CDR3 DNA: TGTGCCAGCAGCTTGAGGAGCTCCTACAATGAGCAGTTCTTC. This encodes CASSLRSSYNEQFF.

The chain is built from TRBV7-8 and TRBJ2-7; D may be TRBD2 (5 bases). Germline-derived CDR1 and CDR2 are SGHVS and FQNEAQ. CDR3 length equals 13 residues. V shed 2 bases and J shed 5 bases, with 10 bases lying between them. The DNA of the CDR3 is TGTGCCAGCAGCTTACCAGCCGGGGACGAGCAGTACTTC. Amino acid sequence: CASSLPAGDEQYF.

On this clone itself: Different DNA sequences within this sample yield the same CDR3. The J gene is TRBJ1-1, the V gene TRBV7-8; possible D gene TRBD1, 6 bases. Trimming cost V 1 base and J 5 bases, with 14 bases left between them. CDR3 length: 15 residues. CDR1 SGHVS and CDR2 FQNEAQ come from the germline V gene. As DNA, the CDR3 is TGTGCCAGCAGCTTAGTGTCACAGGGCGGGACTGAAGCTTTCTTT. Translation gives CASSLVSQGGTEAFF.

Concerning this clone: The same CDR3 also results from other DNA sequences found in this sample. The chain links TRBV5-1 to TRBJ1-2; D possibly corresponds to TRBD1 (5 bases). The CDR3 runs 13 residues. Trimming pared 0 bases from V and 4 bases from J, leaving 7 bases between. Germline CDR1 and CDR2: SGHRS and YFSETQ. The CDR3 nucleotides are TGCGCCAGCAGCTTGGGACAGCTCTATGGCTACACCTTC. This sequence encodes CASSLGQLYGYTF.

There are a few counts of this clone. The identical CDR3 is also encoded by other nucleotide sequences in the sample. The rearrangement uses TRBV29-1 and TRBJ2-1; D is unresolved. Germline V gene lookup returns CDR1 SQVTM and CDR2 ANQGSEA. V was cut by 4 bases and J by 8 bases, with 15 bases left in between. The CDR3 totals 13 residues. CDR3 sequence: CSVGGVLVHEQFF. CDR3 sequence (DNA): TGCAGCGTTGGAGGTGTACTCGTCCATGAGCAGTTCTTC.

V is TRBV19 and J is TRBJ2-7, with TRBD2 as a possible D gene (6 bases). This CDR3 has 14 residues. From germline, CDR1 is LNHDA and CDR2 SQIVND (reference sequence). V was trimmed by 6 bases and J by 6 bases, leaving 18 bases between them. The CDR3 bases are TGTGCCAGTAGGAAGGAGGGCCGGTTCCGCGAGCAGTACTTC. Amino acids: CASRKEGRFREQYF.

The genes are TRBV7-9 and TRBJ1-5, with a weak D call TRBD1 (6 bases). CDR1 is SEHNR, CDR2 FQNEAQ, per germline (reference sequence). This CDR3 is built from 12 residues. Trimming cost V 1 base and J 11 bases, with 9 bases left between them. The CDR3 reads CASSLVTGAQHF. CDR3 sequence (DNA): TGTGCCAGCAGCTTAGTGACAGGTGCCCAGCATTTT.

The chain combines TRBV12-2 with TRBJ2-2; the DNA was not compared with TRBD1, the D call given in the table. TRBV12-2 represents a pseudogene. The CDR3 contains 15 residues. This chain's CDR3 is CASRFRDRGTGELFF. The CDR3 nucleotides read TGTGCAAGTCGCTTCCGGGACAGGGGGACCGGGGAGCTGTTTTTT.

This rearrangement joins TRBV6-5 to TRBJ1-5; TRBD1 matches at 8 bases. V trimming: 4 bases; J trimming: 3 bases; junction bases outside the gene matches: 2. CDR1 and CDR2 (germline): MNHEY, SVGAGI. The CDR3 is made up of 14 amino acids. CDR3 residues: CASSSGGNNQPQHF. The CDR3 coding sequence is TGTGCCAGCAGTTCAGGGGGCAACAATCAGCCCCAGCATTTT.

The chain links TRBV5-4 to TRBJ2-7; 10 bases are a match to TRBD2. CDR3 size: 17 residues. Germline V gene lookup returns CDR1 SGHNT and CDR2 YYREEE (reference sequence). The junction had 14 bases not matched to a gene; V was cut back by 4 bases and J by 4 bases. In nucleotides, the CDR3 is TGTGCCAGCAGCCCCAGGGGGCCAACTAGCGGGGTATACGAGCAGTACTTC. Residues: CASSPRGPTSGVYEQYF.

As to this clone: The sample carries other DNA sequences with the same CDR3. V usage is TRBV20-1 and J usage is TRBJ2-5, with D perhaps TRBD1 (5 bases). This CDR3 spans 11 amino acids. Deletions cut 2 bases from V and 5 bases from J, with 6 bases between. In germline, CDR1 is DFQATT, CDR2 SNEGSKA (reference sequence). The CDR3 is CSARNRETQYF. The CDR3 DNA reads as TGCAGTGCTAGAAACAGGGAGACCCAGTACTTC.

The chain couples TRBV6-1 to TRBJ2-7; TRBD1 matches 8 bases. V shed 2 bases and J 3 bases; nucleotides not matched to a gene: 6. The CDR3 contains 15 residues. Germline CDR1 and CDR2: MNHNS and SASEGT. In DNA form, the CDR3 reads TGTGCCAGCAGTGAATTTGGACAGGGTCTCTACGAGCAGTACTTC. Translating it yields CASSEFGQGLYEQYF.

The chain employs TRBV28 and TRBJ2-3; perhaps TRBD2 as D (6 bases). Germline lookup yields CDR1 MDHEN and CDR2 SYDVKM. The V end lost 5 bases, the J end lost 4 bases, and 16 bases lay between the germline ends. The CDR3 spans 15 residues. In DNA form, the CDR3 reads TGTGCCAGCAGTAAAATAGAAGGAGGGGCAGATACGCAGTATTTT. Protein: CASSKIEGGADTQYF.

This clone was counted once. The CDR3 reads CASSLAGTSGVDTQYF. DNA for the CDR3: TGCGCCAGCAGCTTGGCGGGGACTAGCGGGGTAGATACGCAGTATTTT. The genes are TRBV5-1 and TRBJ2-3, with TRBD2 identical over 13 bases. CDR1 and CDR2 from the germline V gene are SGHRS and YFSETQ. The CDR3 contains 16 residues. Germline trimming cut 0 bases from V and 5 bases from J; bases unmatched to any gene: 3.

V usage is TRBV2 and J usage is TRBJ2-1; 7 bases fit TRBD1. The length of the CDR3 is 15 residues. CDR1 is SNHLY and CDR2 is FYNNEI in the germline V gene. Unmatched junction bases numbered 4, after V lost 4 bases and J lost 1 base. The CDR3 sequence: CASSGRGLSYNEQFF. Here the CDR3 DNA reads TGTGCCAGCAGTGGCAGGGGGTTATCCTACAATGAGCAGTTCTTC.

The chain carries TRBV7-6 and TRBJ2-2, with 10 nucleotides matching TRBD2. The germline V gene has CDR1 SGHVS and CDR2 FNYEAQ. CDR3 length: 18 residues. Germline trimming cut 0 bases from V and 9 bases from J; bases unmatched to any gene: 13. DNA of the CDR3: TGTGCCAGCAGCTTAGCGCTTGGGACTAGCGAACAACACCGGGAGCTGTTTTTT. Translating gives CASSLALGTSEQHRELFF.

The J gene is TRBJ2-7, the V gene TRBV6-5; 11 nucleotides line up with TRBD1. Trimming took 6 bases from V and 4 from J; bases not matched to a gene: 8. Germline V lookup: CDR1 MNHEY, CDR2 SVGAGI. The CDR3 length is 15 residues. The CDR3 bases are TGTGCCAGCAGCAACCGGGACAGGGGGACGTACGAGCAGTACTTC. Protein sequence: CASSNRDRGTYEQYF.

A remark on this clone: Other DNA sequences in this specimen translate into the identical CDR3. The V call is TRBV5-1, the J call TRBJ2-3; 10 bases map to TRBD2. The CDR3 has 14 residues. J was trimmed by 1 base and V by 7 bases; bases with no gene match: 3. Germline values: CDR1 SGHRS, CDR2 YFSETQ. The DNA of the CDR3 is TGCGCCAGCTCCGGGACTAGCGGCACAGATACGCAGTATTTT. It codes for CASSGTSGTDTQYF.

CDR3 DNA: TGTGCCTGGAGTAAGAGCGGGACGGGTGAGCAGTTCTTC. It translates to CAWSKSGTGEQFF. The V gene is TRBV30, the J gene TRBJ2-1; 7 positions match TRBD2. V lost 2 bases and J lost 9; bases outside the gene matches: 7. This CDR3 comprises 13 residues. Germline V gene data show CDR1 as GTSNPN and CDR2 as SVGIG (reference sequence).

V and J are TRBV28 and TRBJ2-3; no reliable D call. CDR3 length: 13 residues. V was shortened by 4 bases and J by 2 bases, with 7 bases between the two germline ends. CDR1 MDHEN and CDR2 SYDVKM come from the germline V gene. CDR3 in amino acids: CASSSRNTDTQYF. CDR3 coding DNA: TGTGCCAGCAGTTCACGTAACACAGATACGCAGTATTTT.

The chain carries TRBV5-6 and TRBJ1-1, with D unclear. The ends were cut back, 2 bases at V and 0 bases at J, with 11 bases in the middle. CDR3 length: 15 amino acids. Germline loops: CDR1 SGHDT, CDR2 YYEEEE. The CDR3: CASSLPGSMNTEAFF. The CDR3 DNA follows: TGTGCCAGCAGCTTACCGGGCAGCATGAACACTGAAGCTTTCTTT.

The rearrangement joins TRBV29-1 to TRBJ2-1, with 8 nucleotides matching TRBD1. Germline V CDR1 and CDR2: SQVTM, ANQGSEA. Losses at the gene ends were 7 bases for V and 9 bases for J; bases not matched to a gene: 8. The CDR3 consists of 12 residues. DNA for the CDR3: TGCAGCGCCAAGACAGGGGATCCTGAGCAGTTCTTC. The encoded protein is CSAKTGDPEQFF.

The chain employs TRBV7-9 and TRBJ2-7; D not certain. Trimming shortened V by 5 bases and J by 2 bases, and 10 bases separated the two germline ends. This CDR3 has 13 residues. Germline CDR1 SEHNR, CDR2 FQNEAQ (reference sequence). CDR3 sequence: CASSKGGAYEQYF. CDR3 bases: TGTGCCAGCAGCAAAGGTGGTGCCTACGAGCAGTACTTC.

Regarding this clone: This sample includes further DNA sequences coding for the same CDR3. The chain uses TRBV28 and TRBJ2-4, with D hard to call. The CDR3 covers 12 residues. Trimming stripped 6 bases from V and 0 bases from J, with 3 bases between. CDR1 is MDHEN and CDR2 is SYDVKM in the germline V gene. The CDR3 loop reads CASSIAKNIQYF. The CDR3 nucleotides read TGTGCCAGCAGCATAGCCAAAAACATTCAGTACTTC.

V gene TRBV4-1 combines with J gene TRBJ2-7; TRBD1 aligns across 9 bases. The V gene's germline CDR1 is MGHRA and CDR2 YSYEKL. This CDR3 is built from 16 residues. V lost 3 bases, J lost 6 bases, and 12 bases stayed unmatched. The CDR3 reads CASSQVPGTGTGEQYF. The CDR3 bases are TGCGCCAGCAGCCAGGTACCAGGGACAGGGACAGGCGAGCAGTACTTC.

The gene calls are TRBV7-2 and TRBJ1-1; D not resolved. Germline V gene data show CDR1 as SGHTA and CDR2 as FQGNSA. The CDR3 runs 15 residues. Trimming took off 1 base at V and 1 base at J, with 10 bases between the two ends. As DNA, the CDR3 is TGTGCCAGCAGCTTAGGTCCAGGAAGGAACACTGAAGCTTTCTTT. Its translation: CASSLGPGRNTEAFF.

V usage is TRBV2 and J usage is TRBJ2-1; the D is unclear. CDR1 is SNHLY, CDR2 FYNNEI, per germline. Trimming removed 7 bases at V and 6 bases at J, with 19 bases between. This CDR3 has 15 residues. The CDR3 DNA reads as TGTGCCAGCACCGGAAAGGGTTTTGAATTCAATGAGCAGTTCTTC. Translated, it gives CASTGKGFEFNEQFF. Based on the CDR3 plus reference TRBV2 and TRBJ2-1, the full variable domain is EPEVTQTPSHQVTQMGQEVILRCVPISNHLYFYWYRQILGQKVEFLVSFYNNEISEKSEIFDDQFSVERPDGSNFTLKIRSTKLEDSAMYFCASTGKGFEFNEQFFGPGTRLTVL.